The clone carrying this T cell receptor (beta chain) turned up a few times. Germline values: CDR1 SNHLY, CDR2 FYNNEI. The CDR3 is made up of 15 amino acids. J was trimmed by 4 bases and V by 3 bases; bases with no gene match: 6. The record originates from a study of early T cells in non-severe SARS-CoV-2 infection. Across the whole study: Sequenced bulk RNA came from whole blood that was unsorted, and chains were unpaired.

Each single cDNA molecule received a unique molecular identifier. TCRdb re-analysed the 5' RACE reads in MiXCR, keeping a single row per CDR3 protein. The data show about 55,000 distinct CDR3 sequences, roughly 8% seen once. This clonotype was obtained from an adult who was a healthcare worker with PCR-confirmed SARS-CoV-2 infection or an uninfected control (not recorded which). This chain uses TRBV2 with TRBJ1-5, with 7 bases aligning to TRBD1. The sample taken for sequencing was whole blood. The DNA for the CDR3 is TGTGCCAGCAGTGATGGACAGGCCCTTAATCAGCCCCAGCATTTT. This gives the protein CASSDGQALNQPQHF.